One sample yielded the 22 T cell receptor beta chains listed below, sequenced in a study of blood T cell repertoires in COVID-19 (dated by TCRdb to about 2020). Library construction relied on the immunoSEQ multiplex PCR assay. What TCRdb holds here is the immuneACCESS table cut down to in-frame rearrangements. Part of the clones is not present; checked against another copy, under half of the missing clones reflect an unresolved V gene, and the others are unexplained. The sample table contains around 110,000 clones; only one count was recorded for about 80% of them. The biggest ten clones account for more than 4% of the sample. The sequencing sample was made of peripheral blood. The receptor source for this set is a man in his 70s with acute or convalescent COVID-19.

This chain links TRBV6-6 with TRBJ1-3; perhaps TRBD1 as D (5 bases). The CDR3 is 17 residues long. CDR1 and CDR2 (germline): MNHNY, SVGAGI (reference sequence). V lost 5 bases and J 4 bases, leaving 21 bases between the germline ends. CDR3 amino acids: CASSPIGRGSYGNTIYF. In nucleotides, the CDR3 is TGTGCCAGCAGTCCGATCGGTAGGGGATCTTACGGAAACACCATATATTTT.

The chain employs TRBV7-9 and TRBJ1-2; 8 bases map to TRBD1. J gave up 0 bases and V 3 bases, and 3 bases lay outside the gene matches. The length of the CDR3 is 15 residues. Germline CDR1 SEHNR, CDR2 FQNEAQ (reference sequence). DNA for the CDR3: TGTGCCAGCAGCTTTGGACAGGGAGCTAACTATGGCTACACCTTC. Its translation is CASSFGQGANYGYTF.

This sequence joins TRBV28 and TRBJ1-2; 7 bases map to TRBD1. Germline values: CDR1 MDHEN, CDR2 SYDVKM. Losses at the gene ends were 5 bases for V and 2 bases for J; bases not matched to a gene: 5. CDR3 length equals 14 residues. The CDR3 loop is CASSPGTANYGYTF. DNA of the CDR3: TGTGCCAGCAGTCCAGGGACAGCGAACTATGGCTACACCTTC.

The rearrangement links TRBV11-2 to TRBJ1-1; 7 nucleotides agree with TRBD1. Trimming cost V 5 bases and J 0 bases; bases outside gene matches: 12. CDR1 and CDR2 from the germline V gene are SGHAT and FQNNGV. CDR3 length: 17 amino acids. The CDR3 loop is CASSRDRANFMNTEAFF. The DNA for the CDR3 is TGTGCCAGCAGCCGAGACAGGGCGAACTTCATGAACACTGAAGCTTTCTTT.

The rearrangement uses TRBV19 and TRBJ2-3, with 10 bases matching TRBD1. Germline CDR1 is LNHDA and CDR2 is SQIVND (reference sequence). Trimming removed 5 bases from V and 4 bases from J; junction bases left unmatched: 6. This CDR3 has 15 amino acids. The DNA of the CDR3 is TGTGCCAGTAGTGAGAGACAGGGGGCCTCAGATACGCAGTATTTT. Translated: CASSERQGASDTQYF. Looking up the rest from reference TRBV19 and TRBJ2-3 gives the full variable domain: DGGITQSPKYLFRKEGQNVTLSCEQNLNHDAMYWYRQDPGQGLRLIYYSQIVNDFQKGDIAEGYSVSREKKESFPLTVTSAQKNPTAFYLCASSERQGASDTQYFGPGTRLTVL.

This clone was recorded a few times. The chain has TRBV4-1 and TRBJ1-6; a possible D gene is TRBD1 (5 bases). Trimming took off 0 bases at V and 7 bases at J, with 13 bases between the two ends. The CDR3 has 16 residues. Germline CDR1 MGHRA, CDR2 YSYEKL. CDR3 sequence (DNA): TGCGCCAGCAGCCAAGATGAAGGGGCTTGGAATTCACCCCTCCACTTT. Translating it yields CASSQDEGAWNSPLHF.

This clone was counted a few times. J is TRBJ2-7 and V is TRBV6-2 or TRBV6-3, with a tentative D call TRBD2 (6 bases). CDR3 length: 14 amino acids. Germline assignment: CDR1 MNHEY and CDR2 SVGEGT. Deletions cut 6 bases from V and 3 bases from J, with 15 bases between. CDR3 bases: TGTGCCAGCAGCATAGGCGGGGTTCTCTACGAGCAGTACTTC. Translated: CASSIGGVLYEQYF.

The chain joins TRBV10-1 to TRBJ1-1, with 8 bases that match TRBD1. The CDR3 is 15 amino acids. Germline V gene sequence: CDR1 WNHNN, CDR2 SYGVQD (reference sequence). V was clipped by 5 bases and J by 5 bases; unmatched bases: 10. CDR3 sequence: CASSPTGQARTEAFF. DNA of the CDR3: TGCGCCAGCAGTCCTACGGGACAGGCGAGGACTGAAGCTTTCTTT.

This clone was counted a few times. The chain has TRBV6-5 and TRBJ2-7; the match to TRBD1 covers 8 bases. There are 14 residues in the CDR3. J gave up 6 bases and V 4 bases, and 8 bases lay outside the gene matches. Germline V gene data show CDR1 as MNHEY and CDR2 as SVGAGI. The CDR3 nucleotides read TGTGCCAGCAGTTGGGCGCAGGGGGCCTTCGAGCAGTACTTC. It encodes CASSWAQGAFEQYF.

V gene TRBV7-2 combines with J gene TRBJ2-3; possibly TRBD2 for D (5 bases). This CDR3 spans 13 amino acids. The germline gives CDR1 SGHTA, CDR2 FQGNSA. V was trimmed by 3 bases and J by 2 bases, leaving 6 bases between them. The CDR3 here is CASSFDYTDTQYF. The CDR3 DNA follows: TGTGCCAGCAGCTTTGACTACACAGATACGCAGTATTTT.

Here the CDR3 DNA reads TGTGCCAGCAGTCAGGGTGCGTCGGGAAACACCATATATTTT. This sequence encodes CASSQGASGNTIYF. The V gene is TRBV27, the J gene TRBJ1-3, with a tentative D call TRBD1 (5 bases). The ends were cut back, 5 bases at V and 4 bases at J, with 12 bases in the middle. Germline V gene sequence: CDR1 MNHEY, CDR2 SMNVEV (reference sequence). There are 14 residues in the CDR3.

The chain carries TRBV29-1 and TRBJ1-5; D gene uncertain. This CDR3 comprises 12 residues. The ends were cut back, 6 bases at V and 3 bases at J, with 9 bases in the middle. CDR1 and CDR2 (germline): SQVTM, ANQGSEA. CDR3 residues: CSVSGSNQPQHF. The DNA for the CDR3 is TGCAGCGTCTCGGGTTCCAATCAGCCCCAGCATTTT.

The chain combines TRBV27 with TRBJ2-7; 7 bases agree with TRBD1. The V and J ends lost 7 bases and 3 bases, in that order; junction bases with no gene match: 18. The germline V gene encodes CDR1 MNHEY and CDR2 SMNVEV (reference sequence). The CDR3 loop spans 17 amino acids. The CDR3 DNA follows: TGTGCCAGCACTCGGCAACCCTCCGGGACAGCCTTCTACGAGCAGTACTTC. Amino acids: CASTRQPSGTAFYEQYF.

The V call is TRBV20-1, the J call TRBJ1-1, with D uncertain. Trimming removed 6 bases at V and 10 bases at J, with 9 bases between. The CDR3 loop spans 9 amino acids. Germline V gene lookup returns CDR1 DFQATT and CDR2 SNEGSKA (reference sequence). The CDR3 region is CSAGGRAFF. The CDR3 region has the DNA TGCAGTGCCGGAGGAAGAGCTTTCTTT.

Only one count was recorded for this clone. This chain links TRBV9 with TRBJ1-3; no clear D. The CDR3 sequence is 17 residues long. Trimming left V 0 bases short and J 1 base short, with 14 bases between. The germline V gene encodes CDR1 SGDLS and CDR2 YYNGEE. CDR3 DNA sequence: TGTGCCAGCAGCGTAGCGGGAGGCTTGATGTCTGGAAACACCATATATTTT. It codes for CASSVAGGLMSGNTIYF.

This chain connects TRBV7-3 to TRBJ1-1, with unresolved D. Germline-derived CDR1 and CDR2 are SGHTA and FQGTGA. There are 13 residues in the CDR3. The germline V and J ends were trimmed by 5 bases and 6 bases, with 13 bases remaining between them. The CDR3 nucleotides read TGTGCCAGCAGCCCCACGGGAAGGGCTGAAGCTTTCTTT. Translation gives CASSPTGRAEAFF.

This chain joins TRBV9 and TRBJ2-1; tentatively, D is TRBD1 (7 bases). The V end lost 4 bases, the J end lost 3 bases, and 14 bases lay between the germline ends. Germline V gives CDR1 SGDLS, CDR2 YYNGEE. CDR3 length equals 15 residues. The CDR3 is CASSPEGARYNEQFF. The CDR3 DNA reads TGTGCCAGCAGCCCGGAGGGGGCGCGCTACAATGAGCAGTTCTTC.

The chain is built from TRBV6-5 and TRBJ2-3; 7 positions agree with TRBD2. The CDR3 is 13 amino acids. Germline V gene lookup returns CDR1 MNHEY and CDR2 SVGAGI. The V segment lost 4 bases and the J segment 2 bases; nucleotides outside the gene matches: 0. CDR3 loop: CASSWDYTDTQYF. The CDR3, as DNA: TGTGCCAGCAGTTGGGACTACACAGATACGCAGTATTTT.

The chain has TRBV9 and TRBJ1-1; D is undetermined. The V gene's germline CDR1 is SGDLS and CDR2 YYNGEE. The CDR3 totals 14 residues. Trimming took off 0 bases at V and 1 base at J, with 7 bases between the two ends. As DNA, the CDR3 is TGTGCCAGCAGCGTAGGCTCTACGAACACTGAAGCTTTCTTT. Translation gives CASSVGSTNTEAFF. Full variable domain (outside the CDR3, taken from reference TRBV9 and TRBJ1-1): DSGVTQTPKHLITATGQRVTLRCSPRSGDLSVYWYQQSLDQGLQFLIQYYNGEERAKGNILERFSAQQFPDLHSELNLSSLELGDSALYFCASSVGSTNTEAFFGQGTRLTVV.

This chain connects TRBV7-2 to TRBJ2-2; TRBD2 matches at 9 bases. Germline CDR1 SGHTA, CDR2 FQGNSA. The CDR3 has 16 amino acids. V was clipped by 1 base and J by 9 bases; unmatched bases: 9. CDR3 DNA sequence: TGTGCCAGCAGCTTAGAGGGGGGGACTAGCATCAGGGAGCTGTTTTTT. This encodes CASSLEGGTSIRELFF.

The gene calls are TRBV27 and TRBJ1-5, with D unclear. Per germline, CDR1 MNHEY and CDR2 SMNVEV (reference sequence). V lost 0 bases, J lost 6 bases, and 12 bases lay in between. This CDR3 is 15 amino acids long. In nucleotides, the CDR3 is TGTGCCAGCAGTTTATCGGGCACGATACTTCAGCCCCAGCATTTT. It translates to CASSLSGTILQPQHF.

This clone was observed a single time. V and J are TRBV10-3 and TRBJ2-7, with D uncertain. The V and J ends lost 8 bases and 0 bases respectively, with 8 bases between them. Germline CDR1 is ENHRY and CDR2 is SYGVKD. This CDR3 spans 12 amino acids. The CDR3 DNA sequence: TGTGCCATCGGAGAGAGCTCCTACGAGCAGTACTTC. Its protein is CAIGESSYEQYF.